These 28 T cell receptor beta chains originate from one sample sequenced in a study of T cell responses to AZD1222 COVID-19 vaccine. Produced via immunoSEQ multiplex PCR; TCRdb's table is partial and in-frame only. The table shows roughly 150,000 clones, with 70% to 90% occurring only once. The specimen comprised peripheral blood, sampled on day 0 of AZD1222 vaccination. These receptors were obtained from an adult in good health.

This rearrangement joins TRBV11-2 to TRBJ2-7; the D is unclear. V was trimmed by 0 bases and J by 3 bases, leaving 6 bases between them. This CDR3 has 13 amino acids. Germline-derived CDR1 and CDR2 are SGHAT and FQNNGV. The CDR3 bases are TGTGCCAGCAGCTTAGACAGATTCTACGAGCAGTACTTC. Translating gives CASSLDRFYEQYF.

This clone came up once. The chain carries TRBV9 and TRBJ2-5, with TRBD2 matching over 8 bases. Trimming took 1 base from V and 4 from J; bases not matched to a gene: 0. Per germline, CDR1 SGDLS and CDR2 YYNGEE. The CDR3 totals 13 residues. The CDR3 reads CASSVLAGETQYF. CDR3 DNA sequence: TGTGCCAGCAGCGTACTAGCGGGAGAGACCCAGTACTTC.

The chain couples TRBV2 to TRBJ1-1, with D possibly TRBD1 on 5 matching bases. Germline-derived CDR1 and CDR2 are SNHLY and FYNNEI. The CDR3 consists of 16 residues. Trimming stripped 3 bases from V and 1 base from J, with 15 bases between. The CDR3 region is CASSDKSRVPNTEAFF. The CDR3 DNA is TGTGCCAGCAGTGATAAATCCAGGGTGCCGAACACTGAAGCTTTCTTT. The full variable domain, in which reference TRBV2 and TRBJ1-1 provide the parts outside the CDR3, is EPEVTQTPSHQVTQMGQEVILRCVPISNHLYFYWYRQILGQKVEFLVSFYNNEISEKSEIFDDQFSVERPDGSNFTLKIRSTKLEDSAMYFCASSDKSRVPNTEAFFGQGTRLTVV.

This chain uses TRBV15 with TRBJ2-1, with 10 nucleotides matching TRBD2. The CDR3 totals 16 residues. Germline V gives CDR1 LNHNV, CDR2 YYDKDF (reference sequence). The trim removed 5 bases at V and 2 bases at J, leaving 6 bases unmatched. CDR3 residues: CATSADLAGAYNEQFF. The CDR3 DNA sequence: TGTGCCACCAGCGCCGATCTAGCGGGAGCCTACAATGAGCAGTTCTTC.

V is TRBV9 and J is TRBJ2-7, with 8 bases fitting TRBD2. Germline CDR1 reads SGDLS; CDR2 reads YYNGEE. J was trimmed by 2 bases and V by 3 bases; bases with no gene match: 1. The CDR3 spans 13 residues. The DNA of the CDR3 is TGTGCCAGCAGCGGCGGGGGGACCTACGAGCAGTACTTC. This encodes CASSGGGTYEQYF.

CDR3 sequence: CASSLTGTETEAFF. In DNA, the CDR3 is TGTGCCAGCAGCTTAACCGGGACGGAAACTGAAGCTTTCTTT. The chain links TRBV7-6 to TRBJ1-1; D might be TRBD1 (5 bases). The CDR3 is 14 residues long. Germline CDR1 and CDR2: SGHVS and FNYEAQ. The V and J ends lost 2 bases and 5 bases respectively, with 12 bases between them. Full variable domain (missing parts from reference TRBV7-6 and TRBJ1-1): GAGVSQSPRYKVTKRGQDVALRCDPISGHVSLYWYRQALGQGPEFLTYFNYEAQQDKSGLPNDRFSAERPEGSISTLTIQRTEQRDSAMYRCASSLTGTETEAFFGQGTRLTVV.

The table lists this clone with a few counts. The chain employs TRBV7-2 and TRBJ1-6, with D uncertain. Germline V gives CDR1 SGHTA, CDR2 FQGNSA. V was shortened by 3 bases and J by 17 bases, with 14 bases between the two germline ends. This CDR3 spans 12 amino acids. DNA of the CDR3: TGTGCCAGCAGCTTGATTGCCTTGAAGGTCCACTTT. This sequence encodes CASSLIALKVHF.

CDR3 DNA: TGTGCCAGCAGACCCGGGACAGGGGTCGAGCAGTACTTC. Amino acids: CASRPGTGVEQYF. V and J are TRBV2 and TRBJ2-7, with 10 bases that match TRBD1. Trimming at V came to 6 bases and at J to 6 bases, leaving 5 bases not matched to a gene. Germline V CDR1 and CDR2: SNHLY, FYNNEI. The CDR3 extends over 13 amino acids. The full variable domain, with the rest looked up from reference TRBV2 and TRBJ2-7, is EPEVTQTPSHQVTQMGQEVILRCVPISNHLYFYWYRQILGQKVEFLVSFYNNEISEKSEIFDDQFSVERPDGSNFTLKIRSTKLEDSAMYFCASRPGTGVEQYFGPGTRLTVT.

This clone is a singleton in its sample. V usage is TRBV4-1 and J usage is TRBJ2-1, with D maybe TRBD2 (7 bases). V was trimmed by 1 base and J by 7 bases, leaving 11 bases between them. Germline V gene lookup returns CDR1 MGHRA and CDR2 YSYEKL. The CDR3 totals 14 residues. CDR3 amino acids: CASSQVGGQNEQFF. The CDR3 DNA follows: TGCGCCAGCAGCCAAGTCGGGGGGCAGAATGAGCAGTTCTTC.

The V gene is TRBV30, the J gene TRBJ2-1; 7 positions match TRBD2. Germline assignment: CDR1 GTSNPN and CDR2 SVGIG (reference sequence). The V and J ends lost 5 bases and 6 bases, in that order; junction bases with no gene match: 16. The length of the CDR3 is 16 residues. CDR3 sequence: CAWSPISGTNTNEQFF. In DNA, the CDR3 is TGTGCCTGGTCCCCCATTTCCGGGACTAACACCAATGAGCAGTTCTTC.

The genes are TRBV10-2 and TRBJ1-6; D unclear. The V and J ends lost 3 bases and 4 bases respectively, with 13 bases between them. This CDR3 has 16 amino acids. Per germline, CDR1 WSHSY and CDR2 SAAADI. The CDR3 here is CASSENPPYYNSPLHF. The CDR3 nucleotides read TGCGCCAGCAGTGAAAATCCGCCCTATTATAATTCACCCCTCCACTTT.

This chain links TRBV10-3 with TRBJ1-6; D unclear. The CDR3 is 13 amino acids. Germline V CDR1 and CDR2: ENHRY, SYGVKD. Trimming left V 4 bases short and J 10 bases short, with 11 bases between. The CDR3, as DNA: TGTGCCATCAGTGGTGCGCGGGCATCACCCCTCCACTTT. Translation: CAISGARASPLHF.

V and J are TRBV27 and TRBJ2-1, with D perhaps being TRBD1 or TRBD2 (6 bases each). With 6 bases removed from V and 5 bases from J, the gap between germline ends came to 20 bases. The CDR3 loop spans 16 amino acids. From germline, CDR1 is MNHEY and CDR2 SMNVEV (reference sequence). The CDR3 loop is CASRPRGAGRNNEQFF. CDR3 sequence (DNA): TGTGCCAGCAGACCCAGGGGAGCGGGTAGGAACAATGAGCAGTTCTTC.

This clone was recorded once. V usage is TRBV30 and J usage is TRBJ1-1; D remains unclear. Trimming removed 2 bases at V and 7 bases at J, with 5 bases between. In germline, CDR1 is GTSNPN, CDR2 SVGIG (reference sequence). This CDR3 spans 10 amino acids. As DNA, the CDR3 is TGTGCCTGGAGTATTGTTGAAGCTTTCTTT. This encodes CAWSIVEAFF.

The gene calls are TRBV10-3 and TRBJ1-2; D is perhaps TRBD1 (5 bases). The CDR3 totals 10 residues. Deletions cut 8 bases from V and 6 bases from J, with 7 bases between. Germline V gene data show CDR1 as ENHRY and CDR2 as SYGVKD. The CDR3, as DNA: TGTGCCATCTGGGGGGATGGCTACACCTTC. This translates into CAIWGDGYTF.

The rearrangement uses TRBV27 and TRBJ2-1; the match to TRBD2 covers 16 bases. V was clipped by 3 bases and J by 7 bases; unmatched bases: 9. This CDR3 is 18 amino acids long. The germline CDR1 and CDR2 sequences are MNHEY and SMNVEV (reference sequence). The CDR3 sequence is CASSFRGLAGGPQNEQFF. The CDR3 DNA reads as TGTGCCAGCAGTTTCCGGGGACTAGCGGGAGGGCCTCAAAATGAGCAGTTCTTC.

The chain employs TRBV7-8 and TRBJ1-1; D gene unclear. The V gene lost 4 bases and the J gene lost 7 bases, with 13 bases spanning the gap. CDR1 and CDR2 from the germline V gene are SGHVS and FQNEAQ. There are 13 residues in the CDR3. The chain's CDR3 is CASSSIEAFEAFF. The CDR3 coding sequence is TGTGCCAGCAGCTCAATTGAGGCCTTTGAAGCTTTCTTT.

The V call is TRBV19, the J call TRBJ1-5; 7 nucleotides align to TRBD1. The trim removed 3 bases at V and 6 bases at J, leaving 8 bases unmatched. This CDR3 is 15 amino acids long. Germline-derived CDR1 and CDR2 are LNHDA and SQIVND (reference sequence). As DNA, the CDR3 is TGTGCCAGTAGTATTGAGTCGACAGGGCCTCAGCCCCAGCATTTT. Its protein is CASSIESTGPQPQHF.

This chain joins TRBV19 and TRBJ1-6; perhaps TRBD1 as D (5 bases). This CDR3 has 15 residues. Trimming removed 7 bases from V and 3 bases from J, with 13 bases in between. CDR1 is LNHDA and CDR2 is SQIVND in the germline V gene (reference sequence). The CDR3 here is CASTPGGVYNSPLHF. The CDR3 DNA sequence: TGTGCCAGTACCCCAGGAGGGGTCTATAATTCACCCCTCCACTTT.

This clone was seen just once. Here the CDR3 DNA reads TGTGCCAGCAGCCAGGAGGAGGGGACAGGGGAGAATGAGCAGTTCTTC. It encodes CASSQEEGTGENEQFF. V is TRBV3-1 (or the pseudogene TRBV3-2) and J is TRBJ2-1; 10 bases match TRBD1. The CDR3 contains 16 residues. The germline V gene encodes CDR1 LGHDT and CDR2 YNNKEL (reference sequence). The ends lost 3 bases at V and 7 bases at J; junction bases unmatched: 9.

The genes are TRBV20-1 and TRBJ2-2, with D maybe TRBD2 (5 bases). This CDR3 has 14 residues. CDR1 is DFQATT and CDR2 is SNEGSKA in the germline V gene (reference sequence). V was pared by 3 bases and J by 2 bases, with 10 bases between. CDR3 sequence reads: CSASHGGNTGELFF. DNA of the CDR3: TGCAGTGCTAGTCACGGAGGCAACACCGGGGAGCTGTTTTTT.

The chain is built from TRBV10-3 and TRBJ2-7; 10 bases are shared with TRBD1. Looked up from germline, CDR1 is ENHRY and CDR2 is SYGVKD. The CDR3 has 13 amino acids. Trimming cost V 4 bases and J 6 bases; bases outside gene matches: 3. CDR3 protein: CAISGTGGPEQYF. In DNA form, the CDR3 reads TGTGCCATCAGTGGGACAGGGGGTCCCGAGCAGTACTTC.

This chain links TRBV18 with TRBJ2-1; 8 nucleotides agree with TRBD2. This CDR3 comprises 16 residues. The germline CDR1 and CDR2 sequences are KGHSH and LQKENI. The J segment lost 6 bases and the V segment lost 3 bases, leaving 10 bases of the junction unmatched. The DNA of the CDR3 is TGTGCCAGCTCACCCGGCGCTGGCGGGGGGTTCAATGAGCAGTTCTTC. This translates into CASSPGAGGGFNEQFF.

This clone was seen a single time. The CDR3 protein is CASSYWGGSTEAFF. CDR3 DNA: TGTGCCAGCAGTTACTGGGGGGGGAGCACTGAAGCTTTCTTT. This chain joins TRBV6-2 or TRBV6-3 and TRBJ1-1, with a weak D call TRBD1 (5 bases). The germline gives CDR1 MNHEY, CDR2 SVGEGT. V dropped 1 base and J dropped 4 bases, with 10 bases sitting between them. CDR3 length: 14 amino acids.

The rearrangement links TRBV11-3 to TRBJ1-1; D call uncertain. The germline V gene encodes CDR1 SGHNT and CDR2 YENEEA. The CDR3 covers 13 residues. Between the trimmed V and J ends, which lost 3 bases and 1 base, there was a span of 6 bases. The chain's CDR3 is CASSFVGNTEAFF. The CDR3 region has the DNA TGTGCCAGCAGCTTTGTGGGGAACACTGAAGCTTTCTTT. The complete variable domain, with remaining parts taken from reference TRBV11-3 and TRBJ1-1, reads EAGVVQSPRYKIIEKKQPVAFWCNPISGHNTLYWYLQNLGQGPELLIRYENEEAVDDSQLPKDRFSAERLKGVDSTLKIQPAELGDSAVYLCASSFVGNTEAFFGQGTRLTVV.

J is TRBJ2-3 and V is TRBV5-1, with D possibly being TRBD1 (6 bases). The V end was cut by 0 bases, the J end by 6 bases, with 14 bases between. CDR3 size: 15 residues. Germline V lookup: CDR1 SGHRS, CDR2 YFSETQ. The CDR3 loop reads CASSLDRVGVDTQYF. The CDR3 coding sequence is TGCGCCAGCAGCTTGGACAGGGTTGGCGTGGATACGCAGTATTTT. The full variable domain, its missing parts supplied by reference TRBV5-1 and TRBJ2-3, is KAGVTQTPRYLIKTRGQQVTLSCSPISGHRSVSWYQQTPGQGLQFLFEYFSETQRNKGNFPGRFSGRQFSNSRSEMNVSTLELGDSALYLCASSLDRVGVDTQYFGPGTRLTVL.

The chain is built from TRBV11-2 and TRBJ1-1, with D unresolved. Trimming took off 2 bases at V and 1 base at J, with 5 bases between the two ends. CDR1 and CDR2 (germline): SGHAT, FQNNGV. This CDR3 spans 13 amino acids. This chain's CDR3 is CASSLTGNTEAFF. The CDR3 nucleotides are TGTGCCAGCAGCTTAACGGGGAACACTGAAGCTTTCTTT.

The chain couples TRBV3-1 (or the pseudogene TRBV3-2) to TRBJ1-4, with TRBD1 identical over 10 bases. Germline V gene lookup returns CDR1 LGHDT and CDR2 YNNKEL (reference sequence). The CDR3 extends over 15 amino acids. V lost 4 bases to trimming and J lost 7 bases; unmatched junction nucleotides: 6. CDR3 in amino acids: CASSPWTGGGEKLFF. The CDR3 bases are TGTGCCAGCAGCCCATGGACAGGGGGTGGTGAAAAACTGTTTTTT.